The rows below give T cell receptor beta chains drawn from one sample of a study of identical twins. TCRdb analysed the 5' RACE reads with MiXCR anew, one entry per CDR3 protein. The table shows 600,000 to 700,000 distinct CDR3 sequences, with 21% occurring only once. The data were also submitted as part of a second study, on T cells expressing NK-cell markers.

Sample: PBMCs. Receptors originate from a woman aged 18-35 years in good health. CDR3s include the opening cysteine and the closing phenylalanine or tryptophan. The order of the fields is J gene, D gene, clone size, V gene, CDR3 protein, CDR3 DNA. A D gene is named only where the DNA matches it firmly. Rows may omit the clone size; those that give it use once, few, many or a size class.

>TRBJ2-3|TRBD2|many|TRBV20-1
CSARASGKTDTQYF
TGCAGTGCTAGGGCTAGCGGGAAAACAGATACGCAGTATTTT
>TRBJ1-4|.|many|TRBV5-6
CASSLRGPNEKLFF
TGTGCCAGCAGCTTACGGGGGCCTAATGAAAAACTGTTTTTT
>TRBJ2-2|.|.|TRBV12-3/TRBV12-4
CASRTGRPGELFF
TGTGCCAGCAGAACAGGGAGGCCCGGGGAGCTGTTTTTT
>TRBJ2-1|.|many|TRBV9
CASSEGTGNEQFF
TGTGCCAGCAGCGAGGGGACTGGCAATGAGCAGTTCTTC
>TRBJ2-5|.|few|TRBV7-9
CASSLFRTYQETQYF
TGTGCCAGCAGCTTATTCCGGACGTACCAAGAGACCCAGTACTTC
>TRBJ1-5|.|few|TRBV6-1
CASRAVLGEPQHF
TGTGCCAGCAGGGCCGTTTTGGGTGAGCCCCAGCATTTT
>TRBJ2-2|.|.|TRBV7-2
CASSPLVSGELFF
TGTGCCAGCAGCCCTCTAGTGTCCGGGGAGCTGTTTTTT
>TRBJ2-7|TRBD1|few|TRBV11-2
CASSLSSRGHSYEQYF
TGTGCCAGCAGCTTATCGTCCAGGGGGCACTCCTACGAGCAGTACTTC
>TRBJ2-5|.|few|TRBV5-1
CASSSLGAFQETQYF
TGCGCCAGCAGCTCCCTTGGCGCGTTCCAAGAGACCCAGTACTTC
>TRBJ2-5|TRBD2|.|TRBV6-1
CASSRLAGEGETQYF
TGTGCCAGCAGCAGACTAGCGGGGGAGGGGGAGACCCAGTACTTC
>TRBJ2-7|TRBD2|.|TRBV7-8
CASSLRDRAAGGQEQYF
TGTGCCAGCAGCTTACGGGATAGGGCAGCGGGGGGACAAGAGCAGTACTTC
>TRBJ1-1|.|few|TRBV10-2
CASSEYTYTEAFF
TGCGCCAGCAGTGAGTATACTTACACTGAAGCTTTCTTT
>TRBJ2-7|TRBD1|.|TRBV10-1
CASSESTGGRGYEQYF
TGCGCCAGCAGTGAGTCGACAGGGGGACGCGGGTACGAGCAGTACTTC
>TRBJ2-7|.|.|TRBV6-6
CASTQGTYEQYF
TGTGCCAGCACTCAGGGGACCTACGAGCAGTACTTC
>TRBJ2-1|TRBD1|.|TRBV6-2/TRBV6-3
CASTIPTGANNEQFF
TGTGCCAGCACCATTCCTACAGGGGCGAACAATGAGCAGTTCTTC
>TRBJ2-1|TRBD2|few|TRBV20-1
CSASSGGARNEQFF
TGCAGTGCTAGCAGCGGGGGGGCCCGAAATGAGCAGTTCTTC
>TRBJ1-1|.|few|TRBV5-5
CASSYPSGEAFF
TGTGCCAGCAGCTACCCCTCGGGTGAAGCTTTCTTT
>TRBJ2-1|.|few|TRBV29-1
CSARRGVDEQFF
TGCAGCGCCCGCAGGGGAGTCGATGAGCAGTTCTTC
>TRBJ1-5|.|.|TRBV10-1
CASSDLLMPKWNRPQHF
TGCGCCAGCAGTGACCTTCTTATGCCTAAGTGGAATAGGCCCCAGCATTTT
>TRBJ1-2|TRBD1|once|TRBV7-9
CASSSPEGTANYGYTF
TGTGCCAGCAGCTCCCCTGAAGGGACAGCTAACTATGGCTACACCTTC
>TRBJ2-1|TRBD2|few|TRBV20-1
CSAGGGRLEQFF
TGCAGTGCTGGGGGAGGGCGCCTTGAGCAGTTCTTC
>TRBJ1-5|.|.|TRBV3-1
CASSPQMGDLYSNQPQHF
TGTGCCAGCAGCCCCCAGATGGGGGACCTATATAGCAATCAGCCCCAGCATTTT
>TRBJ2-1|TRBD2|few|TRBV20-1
CSAQRGAYNEQFF
TGCAGTGCTCAGCGGGGGGCCTACAATGAGCAGTTCTTC
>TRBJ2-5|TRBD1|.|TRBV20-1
CSARDHLQGAGETQYF
TGCAGTGCTAGAGACCACCTACAGGGGGCGGGGGAGACCCAGTACTTC
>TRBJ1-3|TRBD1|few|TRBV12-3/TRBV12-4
CASSSYLGTAGNTIYF
TGTGCCAGCAGCTCGTACCTAGGGACAGCTGGAAACACCATATATTTT
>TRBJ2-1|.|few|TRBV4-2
CASSQEGYEQFF
TGTGCCAGCAGCCAAGAAGGGTATGAGCAGTTCTTC
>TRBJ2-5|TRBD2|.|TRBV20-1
CSIFREGSETQYF
TGCAGTATCTTCCGGGAGGGTTCAGAGACCCAGTACTTC
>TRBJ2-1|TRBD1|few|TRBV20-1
CSAQRTGVYNEQFF
TGCAGTGCCCAGAGGACAGGGGTCTACAATGAGCAGTTCTTC
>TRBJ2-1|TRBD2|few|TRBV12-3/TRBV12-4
CASSSGLAGEEQFF
TGTGCCAGCAGCTCCGGACTAGCGGGGGAAGAGCAGTTCTTC
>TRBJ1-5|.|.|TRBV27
CASSPQRRGDQPQHF
TGTGCCAGCAGTCCTCAGCGTAGGGGCGATCAGCCCCAGCATTTT
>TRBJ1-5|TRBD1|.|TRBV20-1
CSARPPGTGIRQPQHF
TGCAGTGCTAGGCCCCCCGGGACAGGGATCAGACAGCCCCAGCATTTT